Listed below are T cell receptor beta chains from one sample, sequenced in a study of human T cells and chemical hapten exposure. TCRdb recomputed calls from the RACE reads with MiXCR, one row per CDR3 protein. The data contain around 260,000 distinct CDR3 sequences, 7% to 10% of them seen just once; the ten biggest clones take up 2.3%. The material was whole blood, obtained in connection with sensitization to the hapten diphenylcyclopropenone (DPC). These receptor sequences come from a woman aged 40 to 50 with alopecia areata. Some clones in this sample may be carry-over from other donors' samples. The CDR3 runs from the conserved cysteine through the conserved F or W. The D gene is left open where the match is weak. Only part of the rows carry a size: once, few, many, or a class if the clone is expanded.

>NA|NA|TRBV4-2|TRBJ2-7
TGTGCCAGCAGCCAAGATCTTGGTCTGGTCTACGAGCAGTACTTC
CASSQDLGLVYEQYF
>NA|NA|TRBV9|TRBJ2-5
TGTGCCAGCAGCGAAAACTCGGGGCGGCAAGAGACCCAGTACTTC
CASSENSGRQETQYF
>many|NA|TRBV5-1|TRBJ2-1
TGCGCCAGCAGCTTGGTGGGGCAGTACAATGAGCAGTTCTTC
CASSLVGQYNEQFF
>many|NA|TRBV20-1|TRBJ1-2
TGCAGTGCTAGGTTTCCAGGGTATTATGGCTACACCTTC
CSARFPGYYGYTF
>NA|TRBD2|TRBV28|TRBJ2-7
TGTGCCAGCAGTCAGAGCGGGGTAACGACCTACGAGCAGTACTTC
CASSQSGVTTYEQYF
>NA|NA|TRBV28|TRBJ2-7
TGTGCCAGCAGTTTATTTGTCACCAGCTCCTACGAGCAGTACTTC
CASSLFVTSSYEQYF
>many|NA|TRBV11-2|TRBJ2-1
TGTGCCAGCAGCTTAGATAGGGGTGAGCAGTTCTTC
CASSLDRGEQFF
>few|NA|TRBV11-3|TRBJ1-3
TGTGCCAGCAGCTTAGGTGACCTAAACACCATATATTTT
CASSLGDLNTIYF
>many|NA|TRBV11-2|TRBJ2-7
TGTGCCAGCAGCTTAGAATTCGGCGGCGAGCAGTACTTC
CASSLEFGGEQYF
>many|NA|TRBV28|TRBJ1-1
TGTGCCAGCAGTTTACCCGGGACAAGCACTGAAGCTTTCTTT
CASSLPGTSTEAFF
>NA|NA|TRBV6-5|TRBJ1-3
TGTGCCAGCAGTTACTCCCTGGTACCCTCTGGAAACACCATATATTTT
CASSYSLVPSGNTIYF
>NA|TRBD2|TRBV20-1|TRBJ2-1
TGCAGTGCTGGACTAGCGGGAGGGCCCGTGTACAATGAGCAGTTCTTC
CSAGLAGGPVYNEQFF
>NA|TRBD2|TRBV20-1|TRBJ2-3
TGCAGTGCTAGGGGTGAACTAGCGGGACACCTCCCCGGTGATACGCAGTATTTT
CSARGELAGHLPGDTQYF
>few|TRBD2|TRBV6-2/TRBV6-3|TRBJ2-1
TGTGCCAGCAGCCCCGGGACTAGGATTATGAGTCAGTTCTTC
CASSPGTRIMSQFF
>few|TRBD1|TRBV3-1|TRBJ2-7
TGTGCCAGCAGCCAGAACCGCCGGGACAGGACCCCCTACGAGCAGTACTTC
CASSQNRRDRTPYEQYF
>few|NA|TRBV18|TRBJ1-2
TGTGCCAGCTCACCATCGAGGGGGGACTATGGCTACACCTTC
CASSPSRGDYGYTF
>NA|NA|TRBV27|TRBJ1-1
TGTGCCAGCAGTCTAACCCTGGCGCTGCCAGCTTTCTTT
CASSLTLALPAFF
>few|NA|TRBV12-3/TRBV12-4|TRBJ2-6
TGTGCCAGCAGTGCTTCGCAGAGGGCCATCTCTGGGGCCAACGTCCTGACTTTC
CASSASQRAISGANVLTF
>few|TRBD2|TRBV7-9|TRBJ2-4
TGTGCCAGCAGCTTGGGACTAGCGGGAGGTGGTGTGAAAAACATTCAGTACTTC
CASSLGLAGGGVKNIQYF
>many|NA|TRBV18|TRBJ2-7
TGTGCCAGCTCACCGCCGGACGATTACTACGAGCAGTACTTC
CASSPPDDYYEQYF
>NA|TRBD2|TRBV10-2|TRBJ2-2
TGCGCCAGCAGTGATAGACTAGCGGGCACCGGGGAGCTGTTTTTT
CASSDRLAGTGELFF
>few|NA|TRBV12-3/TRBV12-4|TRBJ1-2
TGTGCCAGCAGTTATAAGTGGACAGCGTACTATGGCTACACCTTC
CASSYKWTAYYGYTF
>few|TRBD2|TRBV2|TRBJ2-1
TGTGCCAGCAGTTGGGCTAGCGGGAGGAACAATGAGCAGTTCTTC
CASSWASGRNNEQFF
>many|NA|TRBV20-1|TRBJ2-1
TGCAGTGCTAGGACGACCTACTGGCGGAAATACAATGAGCAGTTCTTC
CSARTTYWRKYNEQFF
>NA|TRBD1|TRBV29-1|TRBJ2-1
TGCAGCGTCAGACAGGGCCATGAGCAGTTCTTC
CSVRQGHEQFF
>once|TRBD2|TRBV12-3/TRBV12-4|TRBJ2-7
TGTGCCAGCAGTTTACTGACTAGCGGTCCCTACAATGAGCAGTACTTC
CASSLLTSGPYNEQYF
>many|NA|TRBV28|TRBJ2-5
TGTGCCACGGGGCAGGAGACCCAGTACTTC
CATGQETQYF
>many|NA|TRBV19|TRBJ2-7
TGTGCCAGTACCCACCGTTTGAGCCCCTCCTACGAGCAGTACTTC
CASTHRLSPSYEQYF
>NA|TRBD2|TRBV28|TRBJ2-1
TGTGCCAGCAGTTCCCCGACTAGCGGGAGGGCCGCCTACAATGAGCAGTTCTTC
CASSSPTSGRAAYNEQFF
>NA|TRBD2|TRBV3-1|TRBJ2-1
TGTGCCAGCAGCCAGGGCTCTAGCGGAGTATACAATGAGCAGTTCTTC
CASSQGSSGVYNEQFF
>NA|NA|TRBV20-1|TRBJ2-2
TGCAGTGCAAAGGGTATCGGGGAGCTGTTTTTT
CSAKGIGELFF
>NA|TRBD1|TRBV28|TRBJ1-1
TGTGCCAGCAGTTTAACAGGGGCACTGGGCACTGAAGCTTTCTTT
CASSLTGALGTEAFF
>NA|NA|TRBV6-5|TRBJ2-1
TGTGCCAGCAGTTCCCCGATCTCCTACAATGAGCAGTTCTTC
CASSSPISYNEQFF
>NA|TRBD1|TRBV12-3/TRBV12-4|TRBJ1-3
TGTGCCAGCCCGCCGGACAGGAACTCTGGAAACACCATATATTTT
CASPPDRNSGNTIYF
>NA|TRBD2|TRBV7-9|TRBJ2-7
TGTGCCAGCAGCTTAGCGCGCAGCGGGAGTCCTCCCTACGAGCAGTACTTC
CASSLARSGSPPYEQYF
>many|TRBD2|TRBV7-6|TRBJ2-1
TGTGCCAGCAGCTTAGTAGCACTAGCGGGACGGAATGAGCAGTTCTTC
CASSLVALAGRNEQFF
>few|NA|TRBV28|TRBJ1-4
TGTGCCAGCAGGGAGTGGATGGGGGTAGTACCAACTAATGAAAAACTGTTTTTT
CASREWMGVVPTNEKLFF
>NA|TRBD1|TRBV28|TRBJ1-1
TGTGCCAGCAGTACCCTGGGACAGGGGGCGACTGAAGCTTTCTTT
CASSTLGQGATEAFF
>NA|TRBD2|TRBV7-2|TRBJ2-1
TGTGCCAGCAGCTTAGCCCTGGGGGGGAACTTTGAGCAGTTCTTC
CASSLALGGNFEQFF
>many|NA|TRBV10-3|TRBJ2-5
TGTGCCATCAGAGAGCAAGAGACCCAGTACTTC
CAIREQETQYF
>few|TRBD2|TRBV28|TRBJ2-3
TGTGCCAGCAGTCCGAGCGGGAGAGGCGGCACAGATACGCAGTATTTT
CASSPSGRGGTDTQYF
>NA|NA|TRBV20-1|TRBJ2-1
TGCAGTGCTGTAATAGGGACTTACTACAATGAGCAGTTCTTC
CSAVIGTYYNEQFF
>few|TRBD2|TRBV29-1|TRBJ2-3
TGCAGCGCTAAGACTCGACTAGCGGGAGGCGCAGATACGCAGTATTTT
CSAKTRLAGGADTQYF
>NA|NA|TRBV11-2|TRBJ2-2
TGTGCCAGCAGCTTAGCCCTTCAGGTGGAGCTGTTTTTT
CASSLALQVELFF
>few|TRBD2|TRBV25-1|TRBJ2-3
TGTGCCAGCAGTGACCTAGCGGGGCTCACAGATACGCAGTATTTT
CASSDLAGLTDTQYF
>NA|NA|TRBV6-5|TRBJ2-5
TGTGCCAGCAGTGCCCTCCGGGGCACCCAGTACTTC
CASSALRGTQYF
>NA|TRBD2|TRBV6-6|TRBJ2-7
TGTGCCAGCAATGGAGCGGGAGGGAGTCACGAGCAGTACTTC
CASNGAGGSHEQYF
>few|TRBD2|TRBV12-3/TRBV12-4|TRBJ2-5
TGTGCCAGCAGTCGGACTAGCGAGCAAGAGACCCAGTACTTC
CASSRTSEQETQYF
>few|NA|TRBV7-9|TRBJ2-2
TGTGCCAGCAGCTTAGAGTCCCCCGGGGAGCTGTTTTTT
CASSLESPGELFF
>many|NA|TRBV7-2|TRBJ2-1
TGTGCCAGCAGCTTGGCTAGCTTGGATGAGCAGTTCTTC
CASSLASLDEQFF
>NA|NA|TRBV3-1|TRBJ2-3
TGTGCCAGCAGCCAAGGTACGACAGGATCAGATACGCAGTATTTT
CASSQGTTGSDTQYF
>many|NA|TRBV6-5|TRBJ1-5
TGTGCCAGCGGGCTCACCTTTCAGCCCCAGCATTTT
CASGLTFQPQHF
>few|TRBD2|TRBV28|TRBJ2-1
TGTGCCAGCAGTGCCAGTAGCGGGAGGGCCTGGGAGCAGTTCTTC
CASSASSGRAWEQFF